The 27 T cell receptor beta chains in this list originate from one sample, sequenced in a study of cytomegalovirus exposure and HLA in healthy donors (dated by TCRdb to about 2017). Libraries were built with the immunoSEQ multiplex PCR assay. The multiplex PCR relied on a mix of 60 forward primers for TCR Vbeta segments and 13 reverse primers for TCR Jbeta segments. As stored in TCRdb, this immuneACCESS dataset retains in-frame rearrangements with V and J assigned. A fraction of the clones does not appear; measured against another copy, unresolved V genes explain less than half of the discrepancy, and the remainder lacks a known reason. The sample data list 150,000 to 200,000 clones, and over 70% of these were observed just once. About 7% of the sample comes from the top ten. Sequenced input: PBMCs. The receptors derive from a young man in good health and CMV-seropositive.

This chain connects TRBV5-6 to TRBJ2-3, with 10 bases fitting TRBD2. CDR3 length: 14 residues. Germline lookup yields CDR1 SGHDT and CDR2 YYEEEE. V was pared by 4 bases and J by 5 bases, with 4 bases of the junction left unmatched. CDR3 sequence reads: CASSRSGGIDTQYF. The CDR3, as DNA: TGTGCCAGCAGCCGTAGCGGGGGGATAGATACGCAGTATTTT.

The J gene is TRBJ2-5, the V gene TRBV9; 9 bases are a match to TRBD2. Germline V gene lookup returns CDR1 SGDLS and CDR2 YYNGEE. After removal of 3 bases from V and 5 bases from J, the junction contained 11 bases not matched to a gene. The CDR3 has 16 amino acids. CDR3 region: CASSAGTSPAFETQYF. The CDR3 nucleotides are TGTGCCAGCAGCGCCGGGACTAGCCCCGCGTTCGAGACCCAGTACTTC. The complete variable domain, with remaining parts taken from reference TRBV9 and TRBJ2-5, reads DSGVTQTPKHLITATGQRVTLRCSPRSGDLSVYWYQQSLDQGLQFLIQYYNGEERAKGNILERFSAQQFPDLHSELNLSSLELGDSALYFCASSAGTSPAFETQYFGPGTRLLVL.

The chain uses TRBV6-6 and TRBJ1-2, with TRBD1 matching over 7 bases. Trimming at V came to 2 bases and at J to 3 bases, leaving 6 bases not matched to a gene. Germline CDR1 and CDR2: MNHNY and SVGAGI (reference sequence). CDR3 length equals 15 residues. The CDR3 loop reads CASSYPGQGDYGYTF. Here the CDR3 DNA reads TGTGCCAGCAGTTACCCTGGTCAGGGGGACTATGGCTACACCTTC.

The DNA of the CDR3 is TGTGCCAGCAGCTTCCGACTAGCGGGGAGCACAGATACGCAGTATTTT. Translating gives CASSFRLAGSTDTQYF. This sequence joins TRBV11-3 and TRBJ2-3, with 11 nucleotides matching TRBD2. Losses at the gene ends were 3 bases for V and 0 bases for J; bases not matched to a gene: 2. Germline CDR1 and CDR2: SGHNT and YENEEA. The length of the CDR3 is 16 residues.

The chain combines TRBV5-4 with TRBJ2-7, with D perhaps matching TRBD1 (5 bases). CDR3 length: 16 residues. CDR1 and CDR2 (germline): SGHNT, YYREEE (reference sequence). V was trimmed by 3 bases and J by 2 bases, leaving 18 bases between them. This CDR3 is CASSSPTGRQTYEQYF. In nucleotides, the CDR3 is TGTGCCAGCAGCTCTCCCACCGGGCGACAGACCTACGAGCAGTACTTC.

This clone was seen a few times. The chain links TRBV5-6 to TRBJ2-5, with D tentatively TRBD1 (8 bases). This CDR3 is built from 19 residues. V gave up 4 bases and J gave up 4 bases, with 29 bases separating them. The V gene's germline CDR1 is SGHDT and CDR2 YYEEEE. CDR3 coding DNA: TGTGCCAGCAGCCTTGGACAGGGTATTTCCGGGAGGCGGAGAGAGACCCAGTACTTC. Translation: CASSLGQGISGRRRETQYF.

This sequence joins TRBV11-2 and TRBJ1-5, with a weak D call TRBD1 (5 bases). The CDR3 is 14 amino acids. Germline lookup yields CDR1 SGHAT and CDR2 FQNNGV. Trimming shortened V by 6 bases and J by 0 bases, and 9 bases separated the two germline ends. CDR3 protein: CASSGGISNQPQHF. DNA of the CDR3: TGTGCCAGCAGTGGGGGGATTAGCAATCAGCCCCAGCATTTT.

This sequence joins TRBV2 and TRBJ2-7; 10 nucleotides match TRBD1. Germline loops: CDR1 SNHLY, CDR2 FYNNEI. V was clipped by 6 bases and J by 7 bases; unmatched bases: 6. The CDR3 is 13 residues long. CDR3 loop: CASRGGQGREQYF. The CDR3 DNA is TGTGCCAGCAGGGGGGGACAGGGGAGAGAGCAGTACTTC.

The rearrangement uses TRBV6-4 and TRBJ2-2, with 11 positions matching TRBD2. J gave up 6 bases and V 0 bases, and 6 bases lay outside the gene matches. The CDR3 runs to 17 residues. CDR1 is MRHNA, CDR2 SNTAGT, per germline. The CDR3: CASSDSRLAGGAGELFF. The DNA of the CDR3 is TGTGCCAGCAGTGACTCACGGCTAGCGGGAGGTGCCGGGGAGCTGTTTTTT.

The chain combines TRBV19 with TRBJ2-3; 16 bases fit TRBD2. CDR3 length: 16 residues. Germline V gene sequence: CDR1 LNHDA, CDR2 SQIVND (reference sequence). With V trimmed by 9 bases and J by 2 bases, 5 bases remained unmatched. The CDR3, as DNA: TGTGCCAGAACGGGACTAGCGGGGGGGATCACAGATACGCAGTATTTT. Translated: CARTGLAGGITDTQYF.

V usage is TRBV14 and J usage is TRBJ2-7; 9 nucleotides match TRBD1. V was pared by 3 bases and J by 2 bases, with 8 bases of the junction left unmatched. The CDR3 sequence is 16 residues long. Germline lookup yields CDR1 SGHDN and CDR2 FVKESK. The CDR3 bases are TGTGCCAGCAGCCAGGGGTCCGGGACAGGGACCTACGAGCAGTACTTC. It specifies CASSQGSGTGTYEQYF.

This clone was seen just once. The V and J genes are TRBV6-1 and TRBJ1-4; D may be TRBD1 (6 bases). The CDR3 loop spans 14 amino acids. V dropped 5 bases and J dropped 5 bases, with 12 bases sitting between them. Germline lookup yields CDR1 MNHNS and CDR2 SASEGT. CDR3 loop: CASSFKQGNEKLFF. The CDR3, as DNA: TGTGCCAGCAGTTTCAAACAGGGCAATGAAAAACTGTTTTTT.

The rearrangement links TRBV5-1 to TRBJ2-5; no clear D. Trimming removed 0 bases from V and 5 bases from J, with 5 bases in between. The CDR3 extends over 12 amino acids. In germline, CDR1 is SGHRS, CDR2 YFSETQ. CDR3 sequence (DNA): TGCGCCAGCAGCTTGGCCTCGGAGACCCAGTACTTC. Translating it yields CASSLASETQYF. The variable domain in full, with the rest retrieved from reference TRBV5-1 and TRBJ2-5, is KAGVTQTPRYLIKTRGQQVTLSCSPISGHRSVSWYQQTPGQGLQFLFEYFSETQRNKGNFPGRFSGRQFSNSRSEMNVSTLELGDSALYLCASSLASETQYFGPGTRLLVL.

This clone was observed a handful of times. The genes are TRBV10-2 and TRBJ2-7; TRBD2 matches at 10 bases. This CDR3 contains 15 residues. Unmatched junction bases numbered 8, after V lost 3 bases and J lost 6 bases. Germline values: CDR1 WSHSY, CDR2 SAAADI. CDR3 in amino acids: CASSESLAGDGEQYF. The CDR3 bases are TGCGCCAGCAGTGAATCGCTAGCGGGAGACGGCGAGCAGTACTTC.

J is TRBJ1-2 and V is TRBV4-2; maybe TRBD1 (6 bases). From germline, CDR1 is LGHNA and CDR2 YNFKEQ. This CDR3 has 14 amino acids. V shed 0 bases and J shed 4 bases, with 9 bases lying between them. The CDR3, as DNA: TGTGCCAGCAGCCAAGACAGGGACACCTATGGCTACACCTTC. Amino acids: CASSQDRDTYGYTF.

The chain uses TRBV30 and TRBJ2-3; 7 nucleotides line up with TRBD1. This CDR3 has 11 residues. J was trimmed by 10 bases and V by 1 base; bases with no gene match: 2. Germline V gene sequence: CDR1 GTSNPN, CDR2 SVGIG (reference sequence). The CDR3 protein is CAWSGTGAQYF. As DNA, the CDR3 is TGTGCCTGGAGTGGTACAGGGGCGCAGTATTTT.

The chain links TRBV21-1 to TRBJ2-7; the table assigns TRBD2, which was not confirmed against the DNA. TRBV21-1 is given as a pseudogene. The CDR3 spans 15 residues. The CDR3 bases are TGTGCCAGCAGGTTCAAGAGGGGCGGGGGCTACGAGCAGTACTTC. Translating it yields CASRFKRGGGYEQYF.

V is TRBV12-5 and J is TRBJ1-1; D is unresolved. This CDR3 comprises 16 residues. Trimming removed 4 bases at V and 0 bases at J, with 15 bases between. Per germline, CDR1 LGHNT and CDR2 FRNRAP. CDR3 DNA: TGTGCTAGTGGTTCAGATTCCCCCGCCCTGAACACTGAAGCTTTCTTT. It yields the protein CASGSDSPALNTEAFF.

This clone appeared a single time. The chain carries TRBV29-1 and TRBJ2-1, with D perhaps TRBD2 (5 bases). The germline V gene encodes CDR1 SQVTM and CDR2 ANQGSEA. The CDR3 extends over 14 amino acids. Trimming pared 7 bases from V and 4 bases from J, leaving 17 bases between. CDR3 DNA: TGCAGCGCCCGACCCGGACTGGAATACAATGAGCAGTTCTTC. Encoded protein: CSARPGLEYNEQFF.

The chain carries TRBV28 and TRBJ1-1, with unresolved D. Germline CDR1 MDHEN, CDR2 SYDVKM. The CDR3 is made up of 13 amino acids. The ends were cut back, 6 bases at V and 5 bases at J, with 13 bases in the middle. The CDR3 DNA reads as TGTGCCAGCAGCCTCGCGGTGACTACTGAAGCTTTCTTT. Amino acids: CASSLAVTTEAFF.

The rearrangement uses TRBV4-2 and TRBJ2-1; 7 bases align to TRBD1. The CDR3 extends over 19 amino acids. Germline lookup yields CDR1 LGHNA and CDR2 YNFKEQ. Trimming cost V 5 bases and J 6 bases; bases outside gene matches: 22. For the CDR3, the DNA is TGTGCCAGCAGCTCCCGACAGGGTAAAATGGAAATGAGGGGCAATGAGCAGTTCTTC. This sequence encodes CASSSRQGKMEMRGNEQFF.

J is TRBJ2-6 and V is TRBV27; 8 bases match TRBD1. The V segment lost 6 bases and the J segment 1 base; nucleotides outside the gene matches: 2. The CDR3 has 15 amino acids. The V gene's germline CDR1 is MNHEY and CDR2 SMNVEV (reference sequence). The CDR3 DNA follows: TGTGCCAGCAGCTGGACAGGGTCTGGGGCCAACGTCCTGACTTTC. Translation: CASSWTGSGANVLTF.

This clone was detected only a few times. This chain links TRBV9 with TRBJ1-3; D possibly corresponds to TRBD1 (6 bases). In germline, CDR1 is SGDLS, CDR2 YYNGEE. The CDR3 has 15 residues. Trimming took off 0 bases at V and 0 bases at J, with 7 bases between the two ends. CDR3 residues: CASSVGGGSGNTIYF. The CDR3, as DNA: TGTGCCAGCAGCGTAGGAGGGGGCTCTGGAAACACCATATATTTT. The complete variable domain, with remaining parts taken from reference TRBV9 and TRBJ1-3, reads DSGVTQTPKHLITATGQRVTLRCSPRSGDLSVYWYQQSLDQGLQFLIQYYNGEERAKGNILERFSAQQFPDLHSELNLSSLELGDSALYFCASSVGGGSGNTIYFGEGSWLTVV.

This clone showed up just a few times. The chain employs TRBV28 and TRBJ1-4; 10 bases line up with TRBD1. The CDR3 loop spans 15 amino acids. V lost 7 bases to trimming and J lost 7 bases; unmatched junction nucleotides: 9. Germline values: CDR1 MDHEN, CDR2 SYDVKM. The CDR3 is CASTNDRGRGEKLFF. The CDR3, as DNA: TGTGCCAGCACCAATGACAGGGGGCGCGGTGAAAAACTGTTTTTT.

This clone came up once. The rearrangement joins TRBV4-1 to TRBJ1-5; D is perhaps TRBD1 (6 bases). CDR1 and CDR2 (germline): MGHRA, YSYEKL. CDR3 size: 17 residues. The V and J ends lost 5 bases and 6 bases respectively, with 23 bases between them. CDR3 amino acids: CASSSKPLRQARQPQHF. The CDR3 coding sequence is TGCGCCAGCAGCTCAAAGCCTCTACGACAGGCTCGTCAGCCCCAGCATTTT.

The gene calls are TRBV6-6 and TRBJ2-1; 14 positions agree with TRBD2. Germline V CDR1 and CDR2: MNHNY, SVGAGI (reference sequence). CDR3 size: 16 residues. V was pared by 0 bases and J by 15 bases, with 10 bases of the junction left unmatched. This chain's CDR3 is CASSYSGTSGSIDRFF. The DNA of the CDR3 is TGTGCCAGCAGTTACTCCGGGACTAGCGGGAGCATAGACCGGTTCTTC.

This clone occurred a few times. V gene TRBV13 combines with J gene TRBJ2-3; D possibly corresponds to TRBD2 (6 bases). CDR3 length equals 17 residues. V lost 2 bases and J lost 1, with 16 bases in between. Germline CDR1 and CDR2: PRHDT and FYEKMQ (reference sequence). The CDR3 nucleotides are TGTGCCAGCAGCTTATTGGTCGGTGGAGGGGGCACAGATACGCAGTATTTT. It specifies CASSLLVGGGGTDTQYF.